Below are 24 T cell receptor beta chains sequenced from a single sample in a study of T cells after yellow fever vaccination. TCRdb fed the 5' RACE reads into MiXCR, producing one record per CDR3 protein. The sample consists of about 26,000 distinct CDR3 sequences, 4% to 5% of them appearing once. This sample comprised PBMCs, either bulk or a sorted T-cell subset (CD4+, CD8+, memory, or dextramer-sorted; not recorded which), obtained on the day of the yellow fever booster vaccination. Receptors were obtained from a man between 18 and 29 years old who received the YFV17D yellow fever vaccine.

This clonotype showed up many times. V and J are TRBV11-3 and TRBJ2-5; D remains unclear. With 1 base removed from V and 2 bases from J, the gap between germline ends came to 5 bases. The germline gives CDR1 SGHNT, CDR2 YENEEA. CDR3 size: 13 residues. The CDR3 spells CASSLADQETQYF. The CDR3 nucleotides are TGTGCCAGCAGCTTAGCCGATCAAGAGACCCAGTACTTC.

In its sample, this clonotype was seen many times. The genes are TRBV12-3 or TRBV12-4 and TRBJ2-5; 8 bases are shared with TRBD1. This CDR3 region has 14 residues. With V trimmed by 7 bases and J by 1 base, 5 bases remained unmatched. The CDR3 loop reads CASTDRGIQETQYF. DNA of the CDR3: TGTGCCAGCACCGACAGGGGAATCCAAGAGACCCAGTACTTC.

The V call is TRBV28, the J call TRBJ2-7; 8 bases are a match to TRBD2. Trimming cost V 4 bases and J 3 bases; bases outside gene matches: 11. There are 16 residues in the CDR3. Germline CDR1 reads MDHEN; CDR2 reads SYDVKM. CDR3 sequence: CASSSRGSGAVYEQYV. The CDR3, as DNA: TGTGCCAGCAGTTCCCGGGGTAGCGGGGCTGTCTACGAGCAGTACGTC.

Only a few counts were recorded for this clonotype. V gene TRBV18 combines with J gene TRBJ2-5; unclear D gene. The CDR3 spans 14 residues. Germline CDR1 is KGHSH and CDR2 is LQKENI. Trimming left V 6 bases short and J 5 bases short, with 16 bases between. DNA of the CDR3: TGTGCCAGCTCCCCTGATATAGCTTCCGAGACCCAGTACTTC. Protein sequence: CASSPDIASETQYF.

This clonotype occurred many times. This chain uses TRBV12-3 or TRBV12-4 with TRBJ1-1; D may be TRBD1 (5 bases). This CDR3 spans 13 amino acids. Between the trimmed V and J ends, which lost 5 bases and 7 bases, there was a span of 14 bases. The chain's CDR3 is CASSMSGTVEAFF. In DNA, the CDR3 is TGTGCCAGCAGTATGAGTGGGACCGTTGAAGCTTTCTTT.

This clonotype was counted at least ten times. This sequence joins TRBV12-3 or TRBV12-4 and TRBJ2-7; D is unresolved. Between the trimmed V and J ends, which lost 4 bases and 1 base, there was a span of 5 bases. The CDR3 is 12 amino acids. The CDR3 DNA is TGTGCCAGCAGTTCACTTTCCTACGAGCAGTACTTC. Translated, it gives CASSSLSYEQYF.

This clonotype has a count of ten or more. The chain has TRBV28 and TRBJ2-7; D remains unclear. From germline, CDR1 is MDHEN and CDR2 SYDVKM. With 2 bases removed from V and 3 bases from J, the gap between germline ends came to 5 bases. The CDR3 has 12 residues. The CDR3 loop is CASSLGSYEQYV. The CDR3 nucleotides are TGTGCCAGCAGTTTAGGCAGCTACGAGCAGTACGTC.

This clonotype was observed a handful of times. The CDR3 here is CASSLAAGLVSPLHF. The DNA for the CDR3 is TGTGCCAGCAGCTTGGCTGCAGGGTTGGTTTCACCCCTCCACTTT. This rearrangement joins TRBV5-6 to TRBJ1-6; weak D call: TRBD1 (5 bases). Trimming pared 0 bases from V and 9 bases from J, leaving 13 bases between. The CDR3 consists of 15 residues. From germline, CDR1 is SGHDT and CDR2 YYEEEE.

This clonotype was observed at least ten times. The chain combines TRBV7-9 with TRBJ1-1, with D possibly matching TRBD1 (5 bases). This CDR3 spans 13 amino acids. Germline V gene data show CDR1 as SEHNR and CDR2 as FQNEAQ (reference sequence). V was trimmed by 1 base and J by 3 bases, leaving 6 bases between them. The CDR3 nucleotides read TGTGCCAGCAGCTTAGGGGGGGACACTGAAGCTTTCTTT. Its protein is CASSLGGDTEAFF.

CDR3 in DNA: TGTGCCAGCAGCTTAGGCTTAGGGACTAGCGGGGACAATGAGCAGTTCTTC. Amino acids: CASSLGLGTSGDNEQFF. V is TRBV13 and J is TRBJ2-1; 13 bases map to TRBD2. Germline lookup yields CDR1 PRHDT and CDR2 FYEKMQ (reference sequence). This CDR3 has 17 amino acids. V shed 0 bases and J 5 bases; nucleotides not matched to a gene: 4.

In this sample, this clonotype turned up many times. J is TRBJ1-5 and V is TRBV6-5, with no clear D. V gave up 0 bases and J gave up 1 base, with 4 bases separating them. Germline V CDR1 and CDR2: MNHEY, SVGAGI. The CDR3 runs to 14 residues. CDR3 protein: CASSYSGSNQPQHF. The CDR3 DNA reads as TGTGCCAGCAGTTACTCGGGGAGCAATCAGCCCCAGCATTTT.

The V gene is TRBV5-1, the J gene TRBJ2-3, with 7 bases identical to TRBD2. Unmatched junction bases numbered 0, after V lost 0 bases and J lost 5 bases. Germline CDR1 is SGHRS and CDR2 is YFSETQ. The CDR3 length is 13 residues. CDR3 sequence: CASSLERGDTQYF. In nucleotides, the CDR3 is TGCGCCAGCAGCTTGGAGCGGGGAGATACGCAGTATTTT.

This clonotype qualifies as medium-sized. The J gene is TRBJ1-2, the V gene TRBV27; D is ambiguous. Per germline, CDR1 MNHEY and CDR2 SMNVEV (reference sequence). V lost 0 bases and J lost 4, with 6 bases in between. This CDR3 has 13 residues. The CDR3: CASSLSDGYGYTF. The DNA of the CDR3 is TGTGCCAGCAGTTTATCTGACGGCTATGGCTACACCTTC.

This clonotype was seen many times. This chain connects TRBV7-2 to TRBJ1-6; weak D call: TRBD1 (5 bases). V lost 1 base and J 9 bases, leaving 13 bases between the germline ends. The germline V gene has CDR1 SGHTA and CDR2 FQGNSA. This CDR3 region has 15 residues. The CDR3 nucleotides are TGTGCCAGCAGCTTAGGCTCCGGGACTACTTCACCCCTCCACTTT. It translates to CASSLGSGTTSPLHF. Full variable domain (outside the CDR3, taken from reference TRBV7-2 and TRBJ1-6): GAGVSQSPSNKVTEKGKDVELRCDPISGHTALYWYRQSLGQGLEFLIYFQGNSAPDKSGLPSDRFSAERTGGSVSTLTIQRTQQEDSAVYLCASSLGSGTTSPLHFGNGTRLTVT.

This clonotype came up many times. The chain combines TRBV7-2 with TRBJ2-5, with 11 bases that match TRBD1. This CDR3 contains 16 residues. The V segment lost 7 bases and the J segment 1 base; nucleotides outside the gene matches: 8. Germline CDR1 reads SGHTA; CDR2 reads FQGNSA. The CDR3 is CASTKRTGGIQETQYF. CDR3 DNA: TGTGCCAGCACCAAAAGGACAGGGGGCATCCAAGAGACCCAGTACTTC.

This clonotype was observed a handful of times. J is TRBJ2-5 and V is TRBV3-1; D is undetermined. Germline lookup yields CDR1 LGHDT and CDR2 YNNKEL (reference sequence). This CDR3 spans 12 amino acids. V shed 4 bases and J shed 3 bases, with 6 bases lying between them. The CDR3 DNA reads TGTGCCAGCAGCCCGCGAGAAGAGACCCAGTACTTC. Encoded protein: CASSPREETQYF.

This clonotype was observed many times. This chain joins TRBV4-2 and TRBJ2-2; D call uncertain. The CDR3 length is 16 residues. V lost 0 bases and J lost 5, with 13 bases in between. Germline-derived CDR1 and CDR2 are LGHNA and YNFKEQ. CDR3 coding DNA: TGTGCCAGCAGCCAAGATATAGGGAAGGGTACCGGGGAGCTGTTTTTT. It specifies CASSQDIGKGTGELFF.

The V call is TRBV12-3 or TRBV12-4, the J call TRBJ2-3; no clear D. V lost 1 base, J lost 0 bases, and 5 bases lay in between. The CDR3 totals 14 residues. CDR3 nucleotides: TGTGCCAGCAGTTTAGTCACTAGCACAGATACGCAGTATTTT. As protein: CASSLVTSTDTQYF.

The sample holds many counts of this clonotype. V gene TRBV29-1 combines with J gene TRBJ1-1; possible D gene TRBD1, 5 bases. V lost 4 bases to trimming and J lost 3 bases, with 12 bases between them. The CDR3 is 13 residues long. In germline, CDR1 is SQVTM, CDR2 ANQGSEA. The CDR3 region has the DNA TGCAGCGTTGCCGGGGGGATTTACACTGAAGCTTTCTTT. It is translated as CSVAGGIYTEAFF.

The table lists this clonotype with many counts. V gene TRBV20-1 combines with J gene TRBJ1-2; 8 nucleotides line up with TRBD1. With V trimmed by 0 bases and J by 2 bases, 2 bases remained unmatched. CDR1 is DFQATT and CDR2 is SNEGSKA in the germline V gene (reference sequence). This CDR3 spans 14 amino acids. The CDR3 reads CSARDPGGNYGYTF. CDR3 bases: TGCAGTGCTAGAGATCCAGGGGGCAACTATGGCTACACCTTC.

Many counts were recorded for this clonotype. The rearrangement links TRBV7-8 to TRBJ1-6, with no clear D. The germline V and J ends were trimmed by 1 base and 3 bases, with 10 bases remaining between them. Germline V lookup: CDR1 SGHVS, CDR2 FQNEAQ. This CDR3 has 16 residues. The CDR3 loop reads CASSLDPGIYNSPLHF. The CDR3 bases are TGTGCCAGCAGCTTAGATCCGGGGATCTATAATTCACCCCTCCACTTT.

A note on this clonotype: This clone may be a read error of a much larger clone one base away. The conserved closing phenylalanine or tryptophan is absent in this CDR3, likely reflecting a read error. No DNA is shown, since the ends of the CDR3 on it are uncertain; the CDR3 is the one TCRdb lists. This rearrangement joins TRBV2 to TRBJ2-1; the table's D gene call, TRBD2, was not cross checked with the DNA. The CDR3 is made up of 14 amino acids, end residues included. Germline values: CDR1 SNHLY, CDR2 FYNNEI. The CDR3 here is CASSEGTSGLALFL.

This clonotype was observed many times. The chain links TRBV5-6 to TRBJ2-7; D may correspond to TRBD1 or TRBD2 (5 bases each). The CDR3 spans 14 residues. The V gene lost 3 bases and the J gene lost 5 bases, with 15 bases spanning the gap. In germline, CDR1 is SGHDT, CDR2 YYEEEE. For the CDR3, the DNA is TGTGCCAGCAGCTCTCTTCAGGGAGTAGACGAGCAGTACGTC. Encoded protein: CASSSLQGVDEQYV.

This clonotype has a count of ten or more. The chain carries TRBV2 and TRBJ1-1; no firm D call. There are 11 residues in the CDR3. V was shortened by 7 bases and J by 1 base, with 4 bases between the two germline ends. The germline gives CDR1 SNHLY, CDR2 FYNNEI. Here the CDR3 reads CASTQNTEAFF. CDR3 coding DNA: TGTGCCAGCACACAGAACACTGAAGCTTTCTTT.